A single sample gave rise to the 28 T cell receptor beta chains below, sequenced in a study of cytomegalovirus exposure and HLA in healthy donors. In the PCR, 60 Vbeta and 13 Jbeta primers were used. The data were produced by immunoSEQ multiplex PCR, yet TCRdb's version contains in-frame clones alone and is incomplete. Found here are 95,000 to 150,000 clones, over 80% of them singletons; the top ten hold around 2.2%. Sequenced sample: PBMCs. The receptors were sampled from a man younger than 40 in good health and CMV-seronegative.

The genes are TRBV5-1 and TRBJ1-2; 10 nucleotides align to TRBD1. J gave up 3 bases and V 2 bases, and 10 bases lay outside the gene matches. CDR1 is SGHRS, CDR2 YFSETQ, per germline. CDR3 size: 17 residues. The CDR3 DNA follows: TGCGCCAGCAGCTTACAAACCGGGACAGGGGTTGACTATGGCTACACCTTC. As protein: CASSLQTGTGVDYGYTF. Full variable domain (outside the CDR3, taken from reference TRBV5-1 and TRBJ1-2): KAGVTQTPRYLIKTRGQQVTLSCSPISGHRSVSWYQQTPGQGLQFLFEYFSETQRNKGNFPGRFSGRQFSNSRSEMNVSTLELGDSALYLCASSLQTGTGVDYGYTFGSGTRLTVV.

The rearrangement uses TRBV2 and TRBJ1-5; 9 bases match TRBD1. V gave up 8 bases and J gave up 7 bases; unmatched junction bases: 3. Germline V gives CDR1 SNHLY, CDR2 FYNNEI. The CDR3 is made up of 12 amino acids. The CDR3 is CASRTGEQPQHF. For the CDR3, the DNA is TGTGCCAGCCGGACAGGGGAGCAGCCCCAGCATTTT.

This chain links TRBV5-1 with TRBJ2-1, with D tentatively TRBD1 (5 bases). The ends were cut back, 7 bases at V and 0 bases at J, with 11 bases in the middle. In germline, CDR1 is SGHRS, CDR2 YFSETQ. This CDR3 has 14 residues. The chain's CDR3 is CASFRESSYNEQFF. CDR3 in DNA: TGCGCCAGCTTCAGGGAAAGCTCCTACAATGAGCAGTTCTTC.

Only one count was recorded for this clone. This chain uses TRBV13 with TRBJ2-7, with D possibly being TRBD1 (6 bases). Between the trimmed V and J ends, which lost 2 bases and 0 bases, there was a span of 11 bases. Germline V gene lookup returns CDR1 PRHDT and CDR2 FYEKMQ (reference sequence). The CDR3 covers 15 residues. The DNA for the CDR3 is TGTGCCAGCAGCTTACAGGGGCGAAACTCCTACGAGCAGTACTTC. It translates to CASSLQGRNSYEQYF.

V gene TRBV4-3 combines with J gene TRBJ2-7; 7 nucleotides line up with TRBD2. The V gene end was trimmed by 1 base and the J gene end by 6 bases; junction bases not matched to a gene: 3. Germline V gene data show CDR1 as LGHNA and CDR2 as YSLEER. The CDR3 loop spans 13 amino acids. The CDR3 spells CASSQALALEQYF. CDR3 nucleotides: TGCGCCAGCAGCCAAGCACTAGCGCTCGAGCAGTACTTC.

In nucleotides, the CDR3 is TGTGCCAGTGGCTATGGGGGGAATTCACCCCTCCACTTT. Its protein is CASGYGGNSPLHF. The chain uses TRBV19 and TRBJ1-6; D is perhaps TRBD1 (5 bases). The germline CDR1 and CDR2 sequences are LNHDA and SQIVND (reference sequence). The CDR3 consists of 13 residues. V lost 8 bases and J 7 bases, leaving 12 bases between the germline ends.

The DNA for the CDR3 is TGTGCCAGCAGCTACGATAGCTTTAGCTCTAACTATGGCTACACCTTC. Protein: CASSYDSFSSNYGYTF. The chain recombines TRBV11-2 with TRBJ1-2; D is undetermined. Germline CDR1 reads SGHAT; CDR2 reads FQNNGV. The V and J ends lost 4 bases and 0 bases respectively, with 15 bases between them. The CDR3 consists of 16 residues.

This clone was seen more than once but under ten times. In DNA form, the CDR3 reads TGTGCCAGCAGCTTAGGCGTCCTAGCGGGGGGCACAGATACGCAGTATTTT. Translated: CASSLGVLAGGTDTQYF. V usage is TRBV11-2 and J usage is TRBJ2-3, with 10 positions matching TRBD2. The CDR3 extends over 17 amino acids. V was pared by 1 base and J by 1 base, with 5 bases of the junction left unmatched. Per the germline V gene, CDR1 is SGHAT and CDR2 is FQNNGV.

This chain links TRBV27 with TRBJ2-1; D might be TRBD2 (5 bases). CDR1 and CDR2 (germline): MNHEY, SMNVEV (reference sequence). Trimming cost V 6 bases and J 12 bases, with 15 bases left between them. The CDR3 spans 12 residues. The CDR3 protein is CASRRFEGGQFF. CDR3 sequence (DNA): TGTGCCAGCAGGCGGTTTGAGGGTGGGCAGTTCTTC.

The CDR3 nucleotides are TGCAGTGCAAGGGACAGGGACGAGCAGTACTTC. This encodes CSARDRDEQYF. The chain carries TRBV20-1 and TRBJ2-7; 9 bases match TRBD1. CDR1 and CDR2 from the germline V gene are DFQATT and SNEGSKA (reference sequence). V lost 6 bases and J lost 5; bases outside the gene matches: 2. CDR3 length: 11 residues.

The chain joins TRBV9 to TRBJ1-2; the D gene is possibly TRBD1 (5 bases). Germline lookup yields CDR1 SGDLS and CDR2 YYNGEE. This CDR3 is built from 14 residues. The V end lost 3 bases, the J end lost 5 bases, and 14 bases lay between the germline ends. This CDR3 reads CASSASTAEYGYTF. The CDR3, as DNA: TGTGCCAGCAGCGCCTCGACAGCTGAATATGGCTACACCTTC.

J is TRBJ2-5 and V is TRBV4-3; TRBD2 matches 7 bases. This CDR3 region has 17 residues. The J segment lost 1 base and the V segment lost 0 bases, leaving 8 bases of the junction unmatched. CDR1 LGHNA and CDR2 YSLEER come from the germline V gene. CDR3 in amino acids: CASSQEAGTVRQETQYF. CDR3 coding DNA: TGCGCCAGCAGCCAAGAAGCGGGGACGGTACGCCAAGAGACCCAGTACTTC.

The V and J genes are TRBV4-1 and TRBJ2-2, with TRBD2 identical over 7 bases. The CDR3 runs 19 residues. Germline values: CDR1 MGHRA, CDR2 YSYEKL. The trim removed 1 base at V and 2 bases at J, leaving 13 bases unmatched. CDR3 amino acids: CASSQVRAWLADNTGELFF. As DNA, the CDR3 is TGCGCCAGCAGCCAAGTACGGGCATGGCTAGCGGATAACACCGGGGAGCTGTTTTTT.

The rearrangement links TRBV5-1 to TRBJ1-2; TRBD1 agrees at 10 bases. V shed 4 bases and J 4 bases; nucleotides not matched to a gene: 13. From germline, CDR1 is SGHRS and CDR2 YFSETQ. The CDR3 has 17 residues. CDR3 amino acids: CASSTGTGALESYGYTF. The CDR3 nucleotides read TGCGCCAGCAGCACCGGGACAGGGGCATTGGAGAGCTATGGCTACACCTTC.

A single count supports this clone. The rearrangement links TRBV9 to TRBJ2-1; D possibly corresponds to TRBD2 (5 bases). The CDR3 covers 14 residues. Trimming removed 0 bases from V and 6 bases from J, with 10 bases in between. Germline lookup yields CDR1 SGDLS and CDR2 YYNGEE. The CDR3 nucleotides read TGTGCCAGCAGCGTAGGATCTAGCAGCAATGAGCAGTTCTTC. This encodes CASSVGSSSNEQFF.

The chain carries TRBV7-8 and TRBJ1-2; 7 bases are a match to TRBD1. Germline trimming cut 0 bases from V and 3 bases from J; bases unmatched to any gene: 7. The CDR3 is 16 residues long. Germline V lookup: CDR1 SGHVS, CDR2 FQNEAQ. This CDR3 is CASSLARRGRDYGYTF. The CDR3 DNA follows: TGTGCCAGCAGCTTAGCGAGGAGGGGGCGCGACTATGGCTACACCTTC.

This clone came up a few times. The chain combines TRBV5-4 with TRBJ2-7; TRBD2 might be the D (7 bases). The V gene's germline CDR1 is SGHNT and CDR2 YYREEE (reference sequence). The ends were cut back, 4 bases at V and 6 bases at J, with 14 bases in the middle. The CDR3 has 13 amino acids. CDR3 residues: CASSPKGGGEQYF. CDR3 nucleotides: TGTGCCAGCAGCCCGAAAGGGGGGGGCGAGCAGTACTTC.

V usage is TRBV4-3 and J usage is TRBJ1-4; D is ambiguous. From germline, CDR1 is LGHNA and CDR2 YSLEER. V dropped 3 bases and J dropped 8 bases, with 16 bases sitting between them. The CDR3 contains 15 residues. CDR3 sequence: CASSQGSQTGEKLFF. CDR3 nucleotides: TGCGCCAGCAGCCAGGGGTCCCAAACGGGGGAAAAACTGTTTTTT.

This chain uses TRBV27 with TRBJ2-2; maybe TRBD1 (5 bases). Trimming took 2 bases from V and 0 from J, leaving 7 bases between them. The CDR3 consists of 15 residues. Germline values: CDR1 MNHEY, CDR2 SMNVEV (reference sequence). The CDR3 protein is CASSLTGANTGELFF. As DNA, the CDR3 is TGTGCCAGCAGTTTAACAGGCGCGAACACCGGGGAGCTGTTTTTT.

The chain's CDR3 is CASSQGSGGSYEQYF. Written as DNA, the CDR3 is TGTGCCAGCAGCCAAGGCAGCGGGGGGTCCTACGAGCAGTACTTC. J is TRBJ2-7 and V is TRBV4-2; TRBD2 matches 9 bases. The CDR3 loop spans 15 amino acids. V was clipped by 1 base and J by 1 base; unmatched bases: 2. Looked up from germline, CDR1 is LGHNA and CDR2 is YNFKEQ.

The V call is TRBV7-8, the J call TRBJ2-4; a weak D match, TRBD1 (5 bases). With 0 bases removed from V and 12 bases from J, the gap between germline ends came to 15 bases. CDR3 length: 14 amino acids. Germline V CDR1 and CDR2: SGHVS, FQNEAQ. The CDR3 loop reads CASSLALNVDSQYF. The CDR3 DNA follows: TGTGCCAGCAGCTTAGCCCTGAACGTTGACAGTCAGTACTTC.

There are a few counts of this clone. V is TRBV2 and J is TRBJ1-1, with TRBD1 as a possible D gene (5 bases). This CDR3 spans 11 amino acids. The ends were cut back, 6 bases at V and 7 bases at J, with 9 bases in the middle. Germline CDR1 SNHLY, CDR2 FYNNEI. The CDR3 protein is CASRGESEAFF. As DNA, the CDR3 is TGTGCCAGCAGAGGGGAAAGTGAAGCTTTCTTT.

The rearrangement uses TRBV28 and TRBJ1-2; D remains ambiguous. The CDR3 covers 15 residues. Per the germline V gene, CDR1 is MDHEN and CDR2 is SYDVKM. Between the trimmed V and J ends, which lost 6 bases and 1 base, there was a span of 15 bases. The CDR3 spells CASSPWRTYNYGYTF. The CDR3 DNA follows: TGTGCCAGCAGCCCATGGAGGACTTATAACTATGGCTACACCTTC.

This chain uses TRBV6-5 with TRBJ2-2; the D gene is possibly TRBD1 (5 bases). The CDR3 loop spans 14 amino acids. Germline values: CDR1 MNHEY, CDR2 SVGAGI. V was pared by 4 bases and J by 5 bases, with 11 bases between. The CDR3 loop is CASSFRTSTGELFF. Written as DNA, the CDR3 is TGTGCCAGCAGTTTCCGGACATCGACCGGGGAGCTGTTTTTT.

A single count supports this clone. The chain uses TRBV7-9 and TRBJ2-2; D unclear. This CDR3 has 13 amino acids. Germline values: CDR1 SEHNR, CDR2 FQNEAQ (reference sequence). Between the trimmed V and J ends, which lost 1 base and 8 bases, there was a span of 8 bases. DNA of the CDR3: TGTGCCAGCAGCTTAGGTGTCGAGGGGGAGCTGTTTTTT. This codes for CASSLGVEGELFF.

This chain uses TRBV6-5 with TRBJ2-3; TRBD2 matches 7 bases. The junction had 7 bases not matched to a gene; V was cut back by 5 bases and J by 2 bases. This CDR3 is 15 amino acids long. The germline V gene has CDR1 MNHEY and CDR2 SVGAGI. The DNA of the CDR3 is TGTGCCAGCAGTCCACGCGGGGGACCCACAGATACGCAGTATTTT. Residues: CASSPRGGPTDTQYF.

The V gene is TRBV5-4, the J gene TRBJ1-4; 9 nucleotides agree with TRBD1. Germline CDR1 is SGHNT and CDR2 is YYREEE (reference sequence). The CDR3 totals 15 residues. V lost 4 bases and J lost 7; bases outside the gene matches: 8. The CDR3: CASSPGGTGIEKLFF. The CDR3 bases are TGTGCCAGCAGCCCGGGGGGGACAGGGATTGAAAAACTGTTTTTT.

V and J are TRBV19 and TRBJ1-6; maybe TRBD1 (5 bases). The ends were cut back, 11 bases at V and 4 bases at J, with 18 bases in the middle. The germline gives CDR1 LNHDA, CDR2 SQIVND (reference sequence). The CDR3 covers 15 residues. For the CDR3, the DNA is TGTGCCGTTCAGGGACGGGGGACGTATAATTCACCCCTCCACTTT. Its protein product is CAVQGRGTYNSPLHF.